Listed below are T cell receptor beta chains from one sample, sequenced in a study of shared clonotypes between healthy human individuals. Clones were sequenced by immunoSEQ multiplex PCR, and TCRdb holds only the in-frame ones, with some missing. The sample has about 1.1 million clones; 75% to 80% are singletons. Sample: memory CD4+ T cells from PBMCs. Receptors were obtained from a man between 18 and 35 years old in good health. Some clones in this sample may be carry-over from other donors' samples. CDR3s include the opening cysteine and the closing phenylalanine or tryptophan. D genes are given only for firm matches. A clone size is listed for some rows: how often the clone was seen (once, few, many), or a class if it is expanded.

>.|TRBD2|TRBJ2-2|TRBV4-2
TGTGCCAGCAGCCAGGGACTAGCGGGACTCAACACCGGGGAGCTGTTTTTT
CASSQGLAGLNTGELFF
>.|.|TRBJ2-5|TRBV10-3
TGTGCCATCAGTGAATCCCCAGCGGAACAAGAGACCCAGTACTTC
CAISESPAEQETQYF
>.|.|TRBJ2-7|TRBV19
TGCTCAATCTACCGGGAGCAGTACTTC
CSIYREQYF
>.|TRBD2|TRBJ2-1|TRBV19
TGTGCCAGTAGAAGGACTAGCGGGAGCGGTGAGCAGTTCTTC
CASRRTSGSGEQFF
>few|.|TRBJ1-2|TRBV18
TGTGCCAGCTCACCCAGTCCGGGGTCTAACTATGGCTACACCTTC
CASSPSPGSNYGYTF
>.|.|TRBJ2-2|TRBV9
TGTGCCAGCAGCGTAGAAGGGTCCTACACCGGGGAGCTGTTTTTT
CASSVEGSYTGELFF
>.|.|TRBJ2-5|TRBV10-3
TGTGCCATCAGTGCGCAGGGCGGAGAGACCCAGTACTTC
CAISAQGGETQYF
>.|.|TRBJ1-5|TRBV9
TGTGCCAGCAGCCCCCTTTGGACTCGGTACCGTCAGCCCCAGCATTTT
CASSPLWTRYRQPQHF
>once|TRBD1|TRBJ1-3|TRBV5-4
TGTGCCAGCAGCTTGGGGGGACAGGGGGACTCTGGAAACACCATATATTTT
CASSLGGQGDSGNTIYF
>.|TRBD1|TRBJ2-3|TRBV2
TGTGCCAGCAGCGGGGACAGGGGCACAGATACGCAGTATTTT
CASSGDRGTDTQYF
>.|.|TRBJ2-1|TRBV11-1
TGTGCCAGCAGTATGGGGCGAGAGCAGTTCTTC
CASSMGREQFF
>once|TRBD2|TRBJ2-2|TRBV30
TGTGCCTGGAGTGTAGTTGGGCGACTAGCGGGAGATCCGAGCACCGGGGAGCTGTTTTTT
CAWSVVGRLAGDPSTGELFF
>.|.|TRBJ2-3|TRBV14
TGTGCCAGCAGCCATACGTATACGCAGTATTTT
CASSHTYTQYF
>.|.|TRBJ1-5|TRBV6-5
TGTGCCAGCAGTTACTCGGCGGCAGATCAGCCCCAGCATTTT
CASSYSAADQPQHF
>.|TRBD2|TRBJ2-1|TRBV7-3
TGTGCCAGCAGCCCCCTCCCGACTAGCGGGAGGGCCATCTACAATGAGCAGTTCTTC
CASSPLPTSGRAIYNEQFF
>once|.|TRBJ1-5|TRBV10-1
TGCGCCAGCAGTGGACTTACAGGGAACTCCAATCAGCCCCAGCATTTT
CASSGLTGNSNQPQHF
>many|.|TRBJ1-1|TRBV27
TGTGCCAGCACCCGGACGGGGAACACTGAAGCTTTCTTT
CASTRTGNTEAFF
>.|.|TRBJ2-5|TRBV28
TGTGCCAGCAGTTTGGCAGGGGGGTTCCAAGAGACCCAGTACTTC
CASSLAGGFQETQYF
>once|.|TRBJ1-3|TRBV9
TGTGCCAGCAGCGTAGTAGCCGGGCCTGGAAACACCATATATTTT
CASSVVAGPGNTIYF
>.|TRBD2|TRBJ2-5|TRBV11-2
TGTGCCAGCAGCCGGAGACTAGCGGGATACCAAGAGACCCAGTACTTC
CASSRRLAGYQETQYF
>.|.|TRBJ2-1|TRBV7-2
TGTGCCAGCAGCTTGGGGTCGCAGTTCTTC
CASSLGSQFF
>.|.|TRBJ2-3|TRBV10-3
TGTGCCATCAGTGAGAGCAGGGAAACAGATACGCAGTATTTT
CAISESRETDTQYF
>.|.|TRBJ1-4|TRBV28
TGTGCCAGCAGTTTGGGACGGGCCGGAAAACTGTTTTTT
CASSLGRAGKLFF
>.|.|TRBJ2-2|TRBV18
TGTGCCAGCTCGGCGGGCGTCACCGGGGAGCTGTTTTTT
CASSAGVTGELFF
>few|.|TRBJ1-5|TRBV7-8
TGTGCCAGCAGCTTATTGGCCAGAACGGGTTCACAGCCCCAGCATTTT
CASSLLARTGSQPQHF
>.|.|TRBJ1-3|TRBV2
TGTGCCAGCAGCGCCTACCAGGCCTCCTCTGGAAACACCATATATTTT
CASSAYQASSGNTIYF
>.|.|TRBJ2-6|TRBV7-9
TGTGCCAGCAGCTTAGATTCTGGGGCCAACGTCCTGACTTTC
CASSLDSGANVLTF
>.|.|TRBJ2-7|TRBV30
TGTGCCTGGGCGGGACAAAACTCCTACGAGCAGTACTTC
CAWAGQNSYEQYF
>.|TRBD1|TRBJ2-5|TRBV6-1
TGTGCCAGCAGCCTTGACAGGGGACAAGAGACCCAGTACTTC
CASSLDRGQETQYF
>once|TRBD2|TRBJ2-5|TRBV7-7
TGTGCCAGCAGCCTAGGACTAGCGGGAGGACAAGAGACCCAGTACTTC
CASSLGLAGGQETQYF
>.|TRBD2|TRBJ2-3|TRBV14
TGTGCCAGCAGCGTCCGGGAGGGTTGGATGGATACGCAGTATTTT
CASSVREGWMDTQYF
>many|TRBD2|TRBJ2-2|TRBV4-1
TGCGCCAGTACCGGGAGGTTCGCGAACACCGGGGAGCTGTTTTTT
CASTGRFANTGELFF